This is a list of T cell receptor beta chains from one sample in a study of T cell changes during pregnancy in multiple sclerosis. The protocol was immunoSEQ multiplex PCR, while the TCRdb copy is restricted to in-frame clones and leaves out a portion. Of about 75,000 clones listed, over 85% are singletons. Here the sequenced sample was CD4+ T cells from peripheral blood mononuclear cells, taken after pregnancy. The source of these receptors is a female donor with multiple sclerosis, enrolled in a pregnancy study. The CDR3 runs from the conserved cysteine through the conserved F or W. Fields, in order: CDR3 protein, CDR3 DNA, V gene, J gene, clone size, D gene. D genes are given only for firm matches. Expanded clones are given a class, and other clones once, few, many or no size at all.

CDR3aa: CASSEPGEAFF; CDR3nt: TGCGCCAGCAGCGAACCAGGGGAGGCTTTCTTT; v_gene: TRBV5-1; j_gene: TRBJ1-1; abundance: -; d_gene: -
CDR3aa: CASSSVYGYTF; CDR3nt: TGTGCCAGCAGCTCAGTTTATGGCTACACCTTC; v_gene: TRBV6-6; j_gene: TRBJ1-2; abundance: -; d_gene: -
CDR3aa: CASSTRTGGSYEQYF; CDR3nt: TGTGCCAGTAGTACCCGGACAGGGGGATCCTACGAGCAGTACTTC; v_gene: TRBV19; j_gene: TRBJ2-7; abundance: -; d_gene: TRBD1
CDR3aa: CAWTTGYEQYF; CDR3nt: TGTGCCTGGACAACAGGCTACGAGCAGTACTTC; v_gene: TRBV30; j_gene: TRBJ2-7; abundance: -; d_gene: -
CDR3aa: CASSLAVGAGAVEQYF; CDR3nt: TGTGCCAGCAGCTTAGCGGTAGGAGCGGGAGCGGTGGAGCAGTACTTC; v_gene: TRBV7-9; j_gene: TRBJ2-7; abundance: -; d_gene: TRBD2
CDR3aa: CASSPNRVGDRDNEQFF; CDR3nt: TGTGCCAGCAGCCCCAATAGGGTTGGGGACAGGGACAATGAGCAGTTCTTC; v_gene: TRBV9; j_gene: TRBJ2-1; abundance: -; d_gene: TRBD1
CDR3aa: CASSPAGQGNFNYGYTF; CDR3nt: TGCGCCAGCAGCCCCGCGGGACAGGGAAACTTTAACTATGGCTACACCTTC; v_gene: TRBV4-1; j_gene: TRBJ1-2; abundance: -; d_gene: TRBD1
CDR3aa: CASRLGTPAGGPGNEQFF; CDR3nt: TGTGCAAGTCGCTTAGGTACTCCAGCGGGAGGGCCGGGCAATGAGCAGTTCTTC; v_gene: TRBV12-2; j_gene: TRBJ2-1; abundance: -; d_gene: -
CDR3aa: CASSLDGTSGYEQYF; CDR3nt: TGCGCCAGCAGCTTGGACGGGACTAGCGGCTACGAGCAGTACTTC; v_gene: TRBV5-1; j_gene: TRBJ2-7; abundance: -; d_gene: TRBD2
CDR3aa: CASLSERGIYEQYF; CDR3nt: TGTGCCAGCCTATCGGAGCGGGGGATCTACGAGCAGTACTTC; v_gene: TRBV11-2; j_gene: TRBJ2-7; abundance: -; d_gene: TRBD2
CDR3aa: CASSQDPGGSSYNEQFF; CDR3nt: TGTGCCAGCAGCCAAGATCCAGGCGGGAGCTCCTACAATGAGCAGTTCTTC; v_gene: TRBV4-2; j_gene: TRBJ2-1; abundance: -; d_gene: TRBD2
CDR3aa: CSVETGVIREKGAFF; CDR3nt: TGCAGCGTAGAGACAGGGGTGATCAGAGAAAAAGGAGCTTTCTTT; v_gene: TRBV29-1; j_gene: TRBJ1-1; abundance: few; d_gene: TRBD1
CDR3aa: CASSIDWAGRGEQYF; CDR3nt: TGTGCCAGTAGTATAGATTGGGCCGGGAGGGGCGAGCAGTACTTC; v_gene: TRBV19; j_gene: TRBJ2-7; abundance: -; d_gene: TRBD2
CDR3aa: CASSITGNPTGSYEQYF; CDR3nt: TGTGCCAGTAGTATAACGGGCAACCCAACGGGGTCCTACGAGCAGTACTTC; v_gene: TRBV19; j_gene: TRBJ2-7; abundance: -; d_gene: -
CDR3aa: CASSSGQGRYEQYF; CDR3nt: TGTGCCAGCAGCTCGGGACAGGGTCGCTACGAGCAGTACTTC; v_gene: TRBV5-4; j_gene: TRBJ2-7; abundance: -; d_gene: TRBD1
CDR3aa: CASSLPQDTQYF; CDR3nt: TGTGCCAGCAGCTTACCACAAGATACGCAGTATTTT; v_gene: TRBV7-2; j_gene: TRBJ2-3; abundance: -; d_gene: -
CDR3aa: CASSLGPQARSGYTF; CDR3nt: TGTGCCAGCAGCTTGGGTCCTCAGGCCCGTTCTGGCTACACCTTC; v_gene: TRBV5-6; j_gene: TRBJ1-2; abundance: -; d_gene: -
CDR3aa: CASSFTGPMNTEAFF; CDR3nt: TGCGCCAGCAGCTTTACAGGGCCCATGAACACTGAAGCTTTCTTT; v_gene: TRBV5-1; j_gene: TRBJ1-1; abundance: -; d_gene: -
CDR3aa: CASRFGTGAYEQYF; CDR3nt: TGTGCCAGCAGATTCGGGACAGGGGCCTACGAGCAGTACTTC; v_gene: TRBV28; j_gene: TRBJ2-7; abundance: -; d_gene: TRBD1
CDR3aa: CASSYRDRGYEQYF; CDR3nt: TGTGCCAGCAGTTATCGGGACAGGGGATACGAGCAGTACTTC; v_gene: TRBV6-5; j_gene: TRBJ2-7; abundance: -; d_gene: TRBD1
CDR3aa: CASSPQYEQYF; CDR3nt: TGTGCCAGCAGTCCGCAGTACGAGCAGTACTTC; v_gene: TRBV28; j_gene: TRBJ2-7; abundance: -; d_gene: -
CDR3aa: CAISPTYPGEQYF; CDR3nt: TGTGCCATCAGTCCGACGTACCCAGGCGAGCAGTACTTC; v_gene: TRBV10-3; j_gene: TRBJ2-7; abundance: -; d_gene: -
CDR3aa: CASTDISEAFF; CDR3nt: TGTGCCAGCACGGACATTTCTGAAGCTTTCTTT; v_gene: TRBV18; j_gene: TRBJ1-1; abundance: -; d_gene: -
CDR3aa: CAINPSGRQNTGELFF; CDR3nt: TGTGCCATCAACCCAAGCGGGAGGCAGAACACCGGGGAGCTGTTTTTT; v_gene: TRBV10-3; j_gene: TRBJ2-2; abundance: -; d_gene: TRBD2
CDR3aa: CASSIPTGESAFF; CDR3nt: TGTGCCAGCAGCATCCCGACAGGTGAATCGGCTTTCTTT; v_gene: TRBV7-8; j_gene: TRBJ1-1; abundance: -; d_gene: -
CDR3aa: CASSKLPTSLLRVGAGTF; CDR3nt: -; v_gene: TRBV21-1; j_gene: TRBJ1-2; abundance: -; d_gene: -
CDR3aa: CASRRSGTNTGELFF; CDR3nt: TGTGCCAGCAGGAGAAGCGGGACGAACACCGGGGAGCTGTTTTTT; v_gene: TRBV6-6; j_gene: TRBJ2-2; abundance: -; d_gene: TRBD2
CDR3aa: CASNPPTPGVGNEQFF; CDR3nt: TGTGCCAGCAACCCACCAACCCCGGGAGTGGGCAATGAGCAGTTCTTC; v_gene: TRBV6-6; j_gene: TRBJ2-1; abundance: -; d_gene: -
CDR3aa: CATTQLKAFF; CDR3nt: TGTGCCACCACCCAACTTAAAGCTTTCTTT; v_gene: TRBV28; j_gene: TRBJ1-1; abundance: -; d_gene: -
CDR3aa: CASSTYKRVRTNTEAFF; CDR3nt: TGTGCCAGCAGTACTTATAAAAGAGTAAGAACCAACACTGAAGCTTTCTTT; v_gene: TRBV27; j_gene: TRBJ1-1; abundance: -; d_gene: -
CDR3aa: CASSFGAGGTYEQYF; CDR3nt: TGTGCCAGCAGTTTCGGAGCGGGAGGGACCTACGAGCAGTACTTC; v_gene: TRBV27; j_gene: TRBJ2-7; abundance: -; d_gene: TRBD2